Following are 10 T cell receptor beta chains from one sample sequenced in a study of regulatory T cells in long-lasting Graves disease. TCRdb re-analysed the reads in MiXCR, keeping a single row per CDR3 protein. The table includes 350 to 500 distinct CDR3 sequences, roughly 60% detected once. PBMC-derived RNA was used for the TCR library. The source was peripheral blood mononuclear cells (PBMCs), collected with antithyroid drug treatment, in newly diagnosed or persistent Graves disease (not recorded which). Every receptor here comes from a female donor with Graves disease.

The chain recombines TRBV29-1 with TRBJ2-1, with TRBD1 identical over 11 bases. V lost 4 bases to trimming and J lost 4 bases; unmatched junction nucleotides: 6. The CDR3 is made up of 15 amino acids. Per germline, CDR1 SQVTM and CDR2 ANQGSEA. The CDR3 reads CSVVLGTGGYNEQFF. The CDR3 DNA reads as TGCAGCGTTGTGCTCGGGACAGGGGGTTACAATGAGCAGTTCTTC.

This chain uses TRBV7-8 with TRBJ2-3; a weak D match, TRBD2 (6 bases). The CDR3 totals 16 residues. The V end lost 5 bases, the J end lost 5 bases, and 20 bases lay between the germline ends. Germline assignment: CDR1 SGHVS and CDR2 FQNEAQ. The CDR3 coding sequence is TGTGCCAGCAGCCTCTCTAGCGTTATAGGCCTAGATACGCAGTATTTT. Its translation is CASSLSSVIGLDTQYF.

This clonotype was detected a few times. The chain joins TRBV7-8 to TRBJ2-5, with 10 bases identical to TRBD1. CDR3 size: 16 residues. J was trimmed by 5 bases and V by 5 bases; bases with no gene match: 11. Germline V gene sequence: CDR1 SGHVS, CDR2 FQNEAQ. Written as DNA, the CDR3 is TGTGCCAGCAGCAACGGCCCGGGACAGGGGCCCGAGACCCAGTACTTC. This translates into CASSNGPGQGPETQYF.

The chain joins TRBV3-1 to TRBJ2-1; 8 nucleotides align to TRBD2. J gave up 3 bases and V 2 bases, and 15 bases lay outside the gene matches. The germline CDR1 and CDR2 sequences are LGHDT and YNNKEL (reference sequence). This CDR3 contains 19 residues. This CDR3 reads CASSQIDISGNYRYNEQFF. In DNA, the CDR3 is TGTGCCAGCAGCCAAATTGATATTAGCGGGAACTACCGCTACAATGAGCAGTTCTTC.

The J gene is TRBJ2-1, the V gene TRBV5-6, with 7 bases lining up with TRBD2. The CDR3 totals 14 residues. Trimming cost V 2 bases and J 7 bases; bases outside gene matches: 6. Per germline, CDR1 SGHDT and CDR2 YYEEEE. CDR3 in DNA: TGTGCCAGCAGCTTATTTGGCGGGAGAAATGAGCAGTTCTTC. This encodes CASSLFGGRNEQFF.

The gene calls are TRBV18 and TRBJ2-5; D remains ambiguous. The CDR3 sequence is 17 residues long. Trimming took 2 bases from V and 0 from J, leaving 16 bases between them. Germline CDR1 is KGHSH and CDR2 is LQKENI. The CDR3 here is CASSPGEFYKHQETQYF. CDR3 coding DNA: TGTGCCAGCTCACCAGGGGAATTTTACAAGCACCAAGAGACCCAGTACTTC.

This chain joins TRBV7-9 and TRBJ2-1; 7 bases match TRBD2. V was clipped by 11 bases and J by 8 bases; unmatched bases: 15. The CDR3 consists of 14 residues. The germline CDR1 and CDR2 sequences are SEHNR and FQNEAQ (reference sequence). CDR3 nucleotides: TGTGCCTGCTCGCACCGGGACTACCCCCATGAGCAGTTCTTC. It yields the protein CACSHRDYPHEQFF.

This chain joins TRBV11-2 and TRBJ1-2; maybe TRBD1 (5 bases). This CDR3 comprises 16 residues. Between the trimmed V and J ends, which lost 1 base and 4 bases, there was a span of 16 bases. Germline V lookup: CDR1 SGHAT, CDR2 FQNNGV. The CDR3 sequence: CASSLAGGQGGYGYTF. Written as DNA, the CDR3 is TGTGCCAGCAGCTTAGCCGGCGGGCAGGGAGGCTATGGCTACACCTTC.

V is TRBV12-3 or TRBV12-4 and J is TRBJ2-7; tentative D call: TRBD2 (6 bases). This CDR3 has 14 amino acids. Between the trimmed V and J ends, which lost 6 bases and 3 bases, there was a span of 15 bases. In DNA, the CDR3 is TGTGCCAGCAGGCCGACTAGTGGGGGCTACGAGCAGTACTTC. Protein: CASRPTSGGYEQYF.

CDR3 loop: CASSLDLTLVSDTQYF. The CDR3 coding sequence is TGTGCCAGCAGCTTAGACTTAACCCTAGTTTCGGATACGCAGTATTTT. This chain connects TRBV7-8 to TRBJ2-3; D not resolved. From germline, CDR1 is SGHVS and CDR2 FQNEAQ. This CDR3 contains 16 residues. V gave up 1 base and J gave up 6 bases, with 17 bases separating them.